This TCR beta chain is drawn from a study of PD-1 blockade in classical Hodgkin lymphoma. Germline CDR1 SGHTA, CDR2 FQGTGA. Trimming cost V 4 bases and J 5 bases; bases outside gene matches: 14. The CDR3 has 17 amino acids. Time point of the sample: cycle 4 day 1 (C4D1), after 6 weeks of nivolumab. All patients relapsed after autologous stem cell transplantation, and brentuximab vedotin exposure varied. This clone was observed once. TCRdb keeps only in-frame clones here, not all; method: immunoSEQ multiplex PCR. The top ten hold over 7.5% of the sample, which has approximately 93,000 clones, just under 80% seen once.

The sample in question was peripheral blood mononuclear cells (PBMCs), obtained before the fourth cycle of nivolumab. The receptor's source is a human donor with classical Hodgkin lymphoma. The chain has TRBV7-3 and TRBJ1-1, with 9 nucleotides matching TRBD1. The CDR3 nucleotides are TGTGCCAGCAGCTGTCCTCCTAGGGACAGGGAGGAGACTGAAGCTTTCTTT. Amino acids: CASSCPPRDREETEAFF.